These 27 T cell receptor beta chains were sequenced from one sample in a study of shared clonotypes between healthy human individuals. Repertoires were generated with immunoSEQ multiplex PCR, while TCRdb's copy carries only in-frame clones and drops some. Among a few million clones listed, roughly 90% were seen once. Sequences were obtained from naive CD4+ T cells from PBMCs. Subset denoted: CD45RA+ positively selected. All receptors derive from a man aged 18 to 29 in good health. Some clones in this sample may be carry-over from other donors' samples.

This rearrangement joins TRBV6-6 to TRBJ1-1; D gene ambiguous. V was pared by 2 bases and J by 8 bases, with 12 bases between. CDR3 length equals 13 residues. Germline CDR1 and CDR2: MNHNY and SVGAGI (reference sequence). The CDR3 loop reads CASSYPPPREAFF. The CDR3 DNA is TGTGCCAGCAGTTACCCTCCACCACGGGAAGCTTTCTTT.

The genes are TRBV5-1 and TRBJ2-5, with TRBD2 matching 12 bases. Trimming took 6 bases from V and 5 from J; bases not matched to a gene: 14. Germline CDR1 and CDR2: SGHRS and YFSETQ. This CDR3 has 17 amino acids. CDR3 sequence: CASKLRPGLAGSETQYF. CDR3 sequence (DNA): TGCGCCAGCAAACTACGTCCTGGACTAGCGGGATCGGAGACCCAGTACTTC.

V is TRBV29-1 and J is TRBJ2-3; 9 bases line up with TRBD1. Germline V gene data show CDR1 as SQVTM and CDR2 as ANQGSEA. The CDR3 is 14 amino acids. V was pared by 7 bases and J by 6 bases, with 11 bases of the junction left unmatched. This chain's CDR3 is CSAGRGTGWDTQYF. The CDR3 DNA reads as TGCAGCGCCGGTCGGGGGACAGGGTGGGATACGCAGTATTTT.

The chain employs TRBV6-1 and TRBJ1-3; D is unclear. The V gene's germline CDR1 is MNHNS and CDR2 SASEGT. V was cut by 1 base and J by 3 bases, with 7 bases left in between. CDR3 length equals 14 residues. The CDR3 DNA reads as TGTGCCAGCAGTGAAGTACCGGTTGGAAACACCATATATTTT. Translation gives CASSEVPVGNTIYF.

This rearrangement joins TRBV30 to TRBJ2-6; 7 bases match TRBD1. J lost 3 bases, V lost 8 bases, and 10 bases had no gene match. This CDR3 has 15 residues. Germline-derived CDR1 and CDR2 are GTSNPN and SVGIG (reference sequence). CDR3: CARRTGLFGANVLTF. The CDR3 nucleotides read TGTGCCCGCCGGACAGGTCTCTTTGGGGCCAACGTCCTGACTTTC.

This clone has more than one count but fewer than ten. V and J are TRBV9 and TRBJ1-1; D may be TRBD1 (5 bases). V lost 3 bases to trimming and J lost 5 bases, with 14 bases between them. CDR3 size: 14 residues. The V gene's germline CDR1 is SGDLS and CDR2 YYNGEE. In DNA form, the CDR3 reads TGTGCCAGCAGCGCCCCCCGGAGGGGAACTGAAGCTTTCTTT. It translates to CASSAPRRGTEAFF.

The chain links TRBV7-3 to TRBJ2-3, with 7 bases that match TRBD2. The V gene end was trimmed by 3 bases and the J gene end by 2 bases; junction bases not matched to a gene: 5. This CDR3 region has 15 residues. Germline CDR1 SGHTA, CDR2 FQGTGA. CDR3 in DNA: TGTGCCAGCAGCTTGGCTAGCGGTGTCACAGATACGCAGTATTTT. Translated, it gives CASSLASGVTDTQYF.

The chain carries TRBV2 and TRBJ2-1; 9 bases are a match to TRBD2. The CDR3 covers 14 residues. Losses at the gene ends were 7 bases for V and 8 bases for J; bases not matched to a gene: 9. CDR1 is SNHLY and CDR2 is FYNNEI in the germline V gene. The CDR3 sequence is CASTERREGDEQFF. CDR3 in DNA: TGTGCCAGCACCGAAAGGCGGGAGGGGGATGAGCAGTTCTTC.

In this sample, this clone turned up once. This chain uses TRBV4-3 with TRBJ1-1; D remains unclear. Germline values: CDR1 LGHNA, CDR2 YSLEER. The CDR3 has 16 residues. V shed 2 bases and J shed 1 base, with 14 bases lying between them. CDR3 region: CASSQITGNKNTEAFF. The CDR3 DNA follows: TGCGCCAGCAGCCAAATTACCGGAAACAAGAACACTGAAGCTTTCTTT.

About this clone itself: Mismatch with germline at one junction end may stem from a read error. This chain links TRBV5-1 with TRBJ2-2; 7 nucleotides agree with TRBD1. Germline assignment: CDR1 SGHRS and CDR2 YFSETQ. The CDR3 spans 14 residues. The CDR3 loop is CASSSGQNSGELFF. CDR3 in DNA: TGCGCCAGCAGCTCGGGACAGAACTCCGGGGAGCTGTTTTTT.

The rearrangement joins TRBV6-5 to TRBJ2-7; D possibly matches TRBD1 or TRBD2 (6 bases each). This CDR3 contains 14 residues. Trimming cost V 0 bases and J 6 bases, with 12 bases left between them. Germline V gene lookup returns CDR1 MNHEY and CDR2 SVGAGI. CDR3 bases: TGTGCCAGCAGTTACTCGAGGGGGGACCTCGAGCAGTACTTC. Translating it yields CASSYSRGDLEQYF.

This chain connects TRBV7-6 to TRBJ2-1, with D perhaps TRBD1 (5 bases). CDR1 and CDR2 from the germline V gene are SGHVS and FNYEAQ. V lost 6 bases and J 6 bases, leaving 12 bases between the germline ends. This CDR3 has 13 residues. CDR3 in DNA: TGTGCCAGCAGATATCGCGACAGCAATGAGCAGTTCTTC. Translating it yields CASRYRDSNEQFF.

This clone appeared a few times. The gene calls are TRBV5-1 and TRBJ2-3; the D gene could be TRBD1 or TRBD2 (5 bases each). Germline values: CDR1 SGHRS, CDR2 YFSETQ. Trimming took 0 bases from V and 1 from J, leaving 9 bases between them. The CDR3 has 15 amino acids. CDR3 coding DNA: TGCGCCAGCAGCTTGGCCGGGACCCGCACAGATACGCAGTATTTT. This sequence encodes CASSLAGTRTDTQYF.

The chain recombines TRBV5-1 with TRBJ1-4, with D hard to call. Trimming took 4 bases from V and 4 from J, leaving 14 bases between them. The CDR3 is made up of 15 amino acids. From germline, CDR1 is SGHRS and CDR2 YFSETQ. The CDR3 reads CASSPYVGRNEKLFF. The CDR3 DNA reads TGCGCCAGCAGCCCCTACGTCGGCCGTAATGAAAAACTGTTTTTT.

The V gene is TRBV5-1, the J gene TRBJ1-3; D is perhaps TRBD1 (6 bases). Looked up from germline, CDR1 is SGHRS and CDR2 is YFSETQ. This CDR3 is 15 amino acids long. Trimming left V 3 bases short and J 1 base short, with 11 bases between. The CDR3 region is CASSSDSRSGNTIYF. The DNA of the CDR3 is TGCGCCAGCAGCTCGGACAGTAGGTCTGGAAACACCATATATTTT.

The J gene is TRBJ2-7, the V gene TRBV19; TRBD1 matches at 8 bases. The CDR3 extends over 15 amino acids. The junction had 9 bases not matched to a gene; V was cut back by 6 bases and J by 2 bases. Germline loops: CDR1 LNHDA, CDR2 SQIVND (reference sequence). DNA of the CDR3: TGTGCCAGTAGCCCCCGGGACAGGCAAACCTACGAGCAGTACTTC. This translates into CASSPRDRQTYEQYF.

The chain employs TRBV6-5 and TRBJ2-6, with D uncertain. V lost 8 bases to trimming and J lost 0 bases, with 14 bases between them. This CDR3 is 16 amino acids long. Germline loops: CDR1 MNHEY, CDR2 SVGAGI. This CDR3 reads CASRWGRISGANVLTF. The CDR3 coding sequence is TGTGCCAGCCGTTGGGGTAGAATCTCTGGGGCCAACGTCCTGACTTTC.

This clone was seen once. The chain joins TRBV28 to TRBJ1-2; D is unresolved. V was shortened by 4 bases and J by 3 bases, with 15 bases between the two germline ends. The CDR3 has 15 residues. Per germline, CDR1 MDHEN and CDR2 SYDVKM. This CDR3 is CASSSPGRADYGYTF. The CDR3 coding sequence is TGTGCCAGCAGTTCCCCTGGGAGGGCGGACTATGGCTACACCTTC.

The genes are TRBV4-2 and TRBJ1-4, with TRBD1 matching 7 bases. Looked up from germline, CDR1 is LGHNA and CDR2 is YNFKEQ. Trimming cost V 4 bases and J 8 bases; bases outside gene matches: 10. The CDR3 is 15 amino acids. The CDR3 nucleotides read TGTGCCAGCAGCCCGATTTGGCAGGGGGGGGAAAAACTGTTTTTT. The encoded protein is CASSPIWQGGEKLFF.

The chain uses TRBV6-5 and TRBJ2-1, with TRBD2 identical over 7 bases. V shed 7 bases, J shed 8 bases, and the junction held 14 bases outside the gene matches. Germline V CDR1 and CDR2: MNHEY, SVGAGI. There are 15 residues in the CDR3. CDR3: CASTPGGGSRDEQFF. CDR3 DNA: TGTGCCAGCACCCCCGGTGGCGGGAGTAGGGATGAGCAGTTCTTC.

The rearrangement uses TRBV19 and TRBJ2-3; TRBD1 is a possible D gene (5 bases). The length of the CDR3 is 14 residues. The V end was cut by 8 bases, the J end by 4 bases, with 16 bases between. In germline, CDR1 is LNHDA, CDR2 SQIVND (reference sequence). CDR3 in amino acids: CASSPSRVPDTQYF. The CDR3, as DNA: TGTGCCAGTTCCCCCTCCAGGGTCCCAGATACGCAGTATTTT. Together with reference TRBV19 and TRBJ2-3, the CDR3 gives the full variable domain: DGGITQSPKYLFRKEGQNVTLSCEQNLNHDAMYWYRQDPGQGLRLIYYSQIVNDFQKGDIAEGYSVSREKKESFPLTVTSAQKNPTAFYLCASSPSRVPDTQYFGPGTRLTVL.

Turning to this clone: Within the sample, other DNA sequences also encode this same CDR3. The chain links TRBV4-3 to TRBJ2-5; 7 bases fit TRBD2. From germline, CDR1 is LGHNA and CDR2 YSLEER. CDR3 length: 14 residues. The trim removed 3 bases at V and 3 bases at J, leaving 4 bases unmatched. This CDR3 is CASSQGGREETQYF. The CDR3 DNA reads as TGCGCCAGCAGCCAGGGGGGGAGGGAAGAGACCCAGTACTTC.

This clone was seen a handful of times. Other DNA sequences in the sample encode the same CDR3. The rearrangement links TRBV5-1 to TRBJ2-5; TRBD1 matches 10 bases. Germline V gene data show CDR1 as SGHRS and CDR2 as YFSETQ. The junction had 2 bases not matched to a gene; V was cut back by 0 bases and J by 3 bases. The CDR3 runs to 15 residues. The CDR3, as DNA: TGCGCCAGCAGCTTGGTCGGGACAGGGGAAGAGACCCAGTACTTC. Its protein is CASSLVGTGEETQYF.

V gene TRBV7-6 combines with J gene TRBJ2-3; D remains unclear. With 8 bases removed from V and 3 bases from J, the gap between germline ends came to 6 bases. Germline lookup yields CDR1 SGHVS and CDR2 FNYEAQ. The CDR3 has 11 amino acids. This CDR3 is CASSLTDTQYF. The CDR3 DNA reads as TGTGCCAGCTCCCTGACAGATACGCAGTATTTT. The whole variable domain, filled in from reference TRBV7-6 and TRBJ2-3, reads GAGVSQSPRYKVTKRGQDVALRCDPISGHVSLYWYRQALGQGPEFLTYFNYEAQQDKSGLPNDRFSAERPEGSISTLTIQRTEQRDSAMYRCASSLTDTQYFGPGTRLTVL.

This rearrangement joins TRBV7-9 to TRBJ1-1; D is unresolved. There are 15 residues in the CDR3. Germline CDR1 is SEHNR and CDR2 is FQNEAQ (reference sequence). V gave up 4 bases and J gave up 2 bases, with 14 bases separating them. This chain's CDR3 is CASSSLPAENTEAFF. CDR3 coding DNA: TGTGCCAGCAGCTCACTCCCAGCCGAAAACACTGAAGCTTTCTTT.

V and J are TRBV7-2 and TRBJ2-7; 7 bases fit TRBD2. This CDR3 comprises 17 residues. V was pared by 3 bases and J by 6 bases, with 17 bases of the junction left unmatched. The V gene's germline CDR1 is SGHTA and CDR2 FQGNSA. The CDR3 loop reads CASSFPLWGGDPAEQYF. The CDR3 DNA is TGTGCCAGCAGCTTCCCGCTTTGGGGGGGAGATCCGGCCGAGCAGTACTTC. Full variable domain (outside the CDR3, taken from reference TRBV7-2 and TRBJ2-7): GAGVSQSPSNKVTEKGKDVELRCDPISGHTALYWYRQSLGQGLEFLIYFQGNSAPDKSGLPSDRFSAERTGGSVSTLTIQRTQQEDSAVYLCASSFPLWGGDPAEQYFGPGTRLTVT.

This rearrangement joins TRBV6-6 to TRBJ1-1, with D maybe TRBD1 (5 bases). CDR1 MNHNY and CDR2 SVGAGI come from the germline V gene (reference sequence). The V gene lost 6 bases and the J gene lost 0 bases, with 17 bases spanning the gap. This CDR3 has 16 amino acids. In DNA form, the CDR3 reads TGTGCCAGCAGCCCGAGCGGGGCAGTCATGAACACTGAAGCTTTCTTT. It specifies CASSPSGAVMNTEAFF.